These T cell receptor beta chains were read from a single sample in a study of blood T cell repertoires in COVID-19. The method was immunoSEQ multiplex PCR; TCRdb's version includes in-frame clones alone and lacks a portion of them. The table records 150,000 to 200,000 clones, 75% to 80% of them present only once. Sequencing was done on a sample of peripheral blood. Receptor source: a woman in her 70s with acute or convalescent COVID-19. Both conserved end residues are part of each CDR3. The order of the fields is J gene, V gene, D gene, clone size, CDR3 DNA, CDR3 protein. D genes are given only for firm matches. Rows may omit the clone size; those that give it use once, few, many or a size class.

TRBJ2-3 | TRBV24-1 | . | . | TGTGCCACCAGCGATTTTGGGCTAACAAGCACAGATACGCAGTATTTT | CATSDFGLTSTDTQYF
TRBJ2-5 | TRBV6-1 | . | . | TGTGCCAGCAGTGAACAACTAGTTTTGGTACGAGAGACCCAGTACTTC | CASSEQLVLVRETQYF
TRBJ1-2 | TRBV29-1 | . | . | TGCAGCGTTGGGTTGAGGGAGGGCTATGGCTACACCTTC | CSVGLREGYGYTF
TRBJ1-6 | TRBV2 | . | . | TGTGCCAGCAGTGTACGTCAGGCCCTCCACTTT | CASSVRQALHF
TRBJ2-7 | TRBV10-3 | . | large | TGTGCCATCAGTGAATACGAGGGAGAGAACGAGCAGTACTTC | CAISEYEGENEQYF
TRBJ1-2 | TRBV29-1 | . | . | TGCAGCGCCGAGACAGGAGTAAGCTATGGCTACACCTTC | CSAETGVSYGYTF
TRBJ2-2 | TRBV5-4 | TRBD2 | . | TGTGCCAGCAGCTTGTTTGGCGGGAGGTCCAACACCGGGGAGCTGTTTTTT | CASSLFGGRSNTGELFF
TRBJ2-7 | TRBV5-1 | TRBD1 | . | TGCGCCAGCAGCACCGGGACAGCAACCTACGAGCAGTACTTC | CASSTGTATYEQYF
TRBJ2-1 | TRBV5-1 | TRBD2 | . | TGCGCCAGCAGCTTGGGGACTAGCAGCAATGAGCAGTTCTTC | CASSLGTSSNEQFF
TRBJ2-7 | TRBV6-1 | TRBD1 | . | TGTGCCAGCAGTGAGGGGGACAGGGGGAAACGGTACTTC | CASSEGDRGKRYF
TRBJ2-3 | TRBV6-5 | TRBD1 | . | TGTGCCAGCAGTTCAGGGGGCGGGGAAGGTACGCAGTATTTT | CASSSGGGEGTQYF
TRBJ2-3 | TRBV29-1 | TRBD2 | . | TGCAGCGTTCGGCAGCGGGGGAGCACAGATACGCAGTATTTT | CSVRQRGSTDTQYF
TRBJ2-5 | TRBV5-4 | . | . | TGTGCCAGCAGCTTTTCCCCACAAGAGACCCAGTACTTC | CASSFSPQETQYF
TRBJ2-3 | TRBV7-9 | . | . | TGTGCCAGCAGCTCGAGCACAGATACGCAGTATTTT | CASSSSTDTQYF
TRBJ1-5 | TRBV19 | TRBD1 | . | TGTGCCAGTAGCCTAGGACAGGAAACTCAGCCCCAGCATTTT | CASSLGQETQPQHF
TRBJ2-5 | TRBV5-1 | TRBD1 | . | TGCGCCAGCAGCTTGAACAGGGGGATTCGGGAGACCCAGTACTTC | CASSLNRGIRETQYF
TRBJ2-1 | TRBV5-6 | TRBD2 | . | TGTGCCAGCAGCTTGACCCTAGCGGGAGTCTGGGAATACAATGAGCAGTTCTTC | CASSLTLAGVWEYNEQFF
TRBJ1-2 | TRBV5-6 | TRBD1 | . | TGTGCCAGCAGCCGGGACAGGGGAGGTAACTATGGCTACACCTTC | CASSRDRGGNYGYTF
TRBJ2-7 | TRBV29-1 | TRBD2 | . | TGCAGCGTTGAGGGACTAGGAGGATACGAGCAGTACTTC | CSVEGLGGYEQYF
TRBJ2-5 | TRBV5-1 | TRBD1 | . | TGCGCCAGCAGCTCGGGCGGGACAGGGGTAGAGACCCAGTACTTC | CASSSGGTGVETQYF
TRBJ1-4 | TRBV21-1 | . | . | TGTGCCAGCAGCAAAGGTCAACAGGCCCCAACTATGACTAATGAAAAACTGTTTTTT | CASSKGQQAPTMTNEKLFF
TRBJ2-2 | TRBV6-6 | TRBD2 | . | TGTGCCAGCAGCGCTCCCGGGGGGGCCGGGGAGCTGTTTTTT | CASSAPGGAGELFF
TRBJ2-4 | TRBV19 | TRBD2 | . | TGTGCCAGTAGTTACAGGACTAGCGGAAGAGGGGAAAACATTCAGTACTTC | CASSYRTSGRGENIQYF
TRBJ2-2 | TRBV30 | . | . | TGTGCCTGGAGTGTACTTAAGTCGGGGGTTATTTCCGCCGGGGAGCTGTTTTTT | CAWSVLKSGVISAGELFF
TRBJ2-3 | TRBV11-3 | . | . | TGTGCCAGCAGCTCAGAAACTAGTGGTGCGCAGTATTTT | CASSSETSGAQYF
TRBJ1-4 | TRBV7-8 | . | . | TGTGCCAGCAGCTTAGGGGGCGCCCAGGAAAAACTGTTTTTT | CASSLGGAQEKLFF
TRBJ1-2 | TRBV2 | . | . | TGTGCCAGCAATTTGGAAGGGGTCCCATCCGAGGATGGCTACACCTTC | CASNLEGVPSEDGYTF
TRBJ2-7 | TRBV6-5 | . | . | TGTGCCAGCAGTCTGAGACAGGTAGGCTACGAGCAGTACTTC | CASSLRQVGYEQYF
TRBJ1-3 | TRBV7-9 | TRBD1 | . | TGTGCCAGCAGCTTAGACCGGGACAGGGCGAATTTT | CASSLDRDRANF
TRBJ2-1 | TRBV5-4 | . | few | TGTGCCAGCAGCGCAGACCGCGGAGTCGAGCAGTTCTTC | CASSADRGVEQFF
TRBJ2-2 | TRBV28 | TRBD1 | . | TGTGCCAGCAGCCGGACAGGGGATCGAACCGGGGAGCTGTTTTTT | CASSRTGDRTGELFF
TRBJ2-2 | TRBV24-1 | . | . | TGTGCCACCAGTGACCCGGGACACCGGGGCGGGGAGCTGTTTTTT | CATSDPGHRGGELFF
TRBJ1-3 | TRBV4-2 | . | . | TGTGCCAGCAGCCAAGATGGAGGGCGGAACTCTGGAAACACCATATATTTT | CASSQDGGRNSGNTIYF
TRBJ2-3 | TRBV4-1 | . | . | TGCGCCAGCAGCCAAGGTTCCACAGGGTTTTCGCAGTATTTT | CASSQGSTGFSQYF
TRBJ1-2 | TRBV19 | TRBD1 | . | TGTGCCAGTAGTTTTCTGGGACAGGACTATGGCTACACCTTC | CASSFLGQDYGYTF
TRBJ2-2 | TRBV10-2 | . | . | TGCGCCAGCAGTGATCAACGGGTTTTGGGCACCGGGGAGCTGTTTTTT | CASSDQRVLGTGELFF
TRBJ2-7 | TRBV12-5 | TRBD2 | . | TGTGCTAGTGGTTTGGGGCTAGCGGGAGGGCCTTCCTACGAGCAGTACTTC | CASGLGLAGGPSYEQYF
TRBJ1-4 | TRBV19 | TRBD1 | few | TGTGCCAGTACTCTGGGGACAGCAGGGGAAAAACTGTTTTTT | CASTLGTAGEKLFF
TRBJ1-5 | TRBV19 | . | . | TGTGCCAGTAGTATTATCAGGCTATCCGGCAATCAGCCCCAGCATTTT | CASSIIRLSGNQPQHF
TRBJ1-4 | TRBV7-3 | TRBD1 | . | TGTGCCAGCAGCTTCTCCGGGACAGTTGACCTGGGGGTTTTTGATGAAAAACTGTTTTTT | CASSFSGTVDLGVFDEKLFF
TRBJ2-2 | TRBV7-7 | . | . | TGTGCCAGCAGCTTAGAACGGGACACCGGGGAGCTGTTTTTT | CASSLERDTGELFF
TRBJ1-1 | TRBV2 | TRBD1 | . | TGTGCCAGCAGTCTACAGGGGGGGATCAACACTGAAGCTTTCTTT | CASSLQGGINTEAFF
TRBJ2-5 | TRBV12-3/TRBV12-4 | . | . | TGTGCCAGCAGTGGGGGCTCCGAGACCCAGTACTTC | CASSGGSETQYF
TRBJ1-5 | TRBV7-9 | TRBD1 | many | TGTGCCAGCAGCCGGGACAGCGCCAATCAGCCCCAGCATTTT | CASSRDSANQPQHF
TRBJ2-4 | TRBV5-6 | TRBD1 | . | TGTGCCAGCAGCTTCTCGGGACAGGGGCAAAACATTCAGTACTTC | CASSFSGQGQNIQYF
TRBJ2-7 | TRBV29-1 | TRBD1 | once | TGCAGCGTTTACGACAGGGGTTCCTACTACGAGCAGTACTTC | CSVYDRGSYYEQYF
TRBJ2-1 | TRBV6-1 | TRBD2 | . | TGTGCCAGCAGTGAATACGTGCTAGCGGGAGGCCTACTTCTCTATGAGCAGTTCTTC | CASSEYVLAGGLLLYEQFF
TRBJ2-7 | TRBV7-8 | TRBD2 | few | TGTGCCAGCAGCTTACTTCTAGCGGGAGTTGGCGAGCAGTACTTC | CASSLLLAGVGEQYF
TRBJ1-2 | TRBV7-2 | . | . | TGTGCCAGCAGCTTAAGTTTTGTCAGTATCAATGGCTACACCTTC | CASSLSFVSINGYTF
TRBJ2-5 | TRBV7-2 | TRBD2 | few | TGTGCCAGCAGCTTAGTAAAAGCGGGAGGGCCGGGAGAGACCCAGTACTTC | CASSLVKAGGPGETQYF
TRBJ2-1 | TRBV2 | . | . | TGTGCCAGCAGTGACGGACAGAGCTCCTACAATGAGCAGTTCTTC | CASSDGQSSYNEQFF
TRBJ1-5 | TRBV10-3 | . | . | TGTGCCATCACGGTAGATAGCAATCAGCCCCAGCATTTT | CAITVDSNQPQHF
TRBJ2-7 | TRBV5-5 | TRBD1 | once | TGTGCCAGCAGCTACCGGGACAGGGGGCTATACGAGCAGTACTTC | CASSYRDRGLYEQYF
TRBJ1-1 | TRBV6-5 | TRBD1 | . | TGTGCCAGCAGAGACAGGGGGCGCGGGAACACTGAAGCTTTCTTT | CASRDRGRGNTEAFF